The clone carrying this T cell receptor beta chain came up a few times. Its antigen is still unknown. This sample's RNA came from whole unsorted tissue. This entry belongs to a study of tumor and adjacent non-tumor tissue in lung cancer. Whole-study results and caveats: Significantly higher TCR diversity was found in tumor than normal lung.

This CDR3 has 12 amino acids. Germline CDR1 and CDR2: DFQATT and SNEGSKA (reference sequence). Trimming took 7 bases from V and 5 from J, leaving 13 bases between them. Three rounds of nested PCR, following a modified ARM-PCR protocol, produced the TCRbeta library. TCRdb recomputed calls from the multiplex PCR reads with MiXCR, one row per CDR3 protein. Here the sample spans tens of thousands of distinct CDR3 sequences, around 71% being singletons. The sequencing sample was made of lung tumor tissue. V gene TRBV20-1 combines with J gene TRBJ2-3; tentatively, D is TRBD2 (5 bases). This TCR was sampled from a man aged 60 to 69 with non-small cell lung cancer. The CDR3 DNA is TGCAGTGTGACTAACCTGGGAGATACGCAGTATTTT. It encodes CSVTNLGDTQYF.